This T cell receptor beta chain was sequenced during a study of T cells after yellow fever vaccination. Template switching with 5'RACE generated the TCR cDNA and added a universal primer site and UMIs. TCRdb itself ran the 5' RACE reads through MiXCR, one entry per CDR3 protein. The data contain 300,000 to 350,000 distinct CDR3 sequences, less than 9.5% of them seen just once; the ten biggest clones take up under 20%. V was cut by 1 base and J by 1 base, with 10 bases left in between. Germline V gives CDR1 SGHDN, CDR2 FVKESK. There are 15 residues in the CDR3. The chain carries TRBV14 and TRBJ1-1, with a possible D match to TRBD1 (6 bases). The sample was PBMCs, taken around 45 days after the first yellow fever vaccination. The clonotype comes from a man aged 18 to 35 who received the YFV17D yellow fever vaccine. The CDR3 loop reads CASSQVAQGNTEAFF. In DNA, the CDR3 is TGTGCCAGCAGCCAAGTGGCACAGGGGAACACTGAAGCTTTCTTT.